This T cell receptor beta chain was sequenced during a study of shared clonotypes between healthy human individuals (TCRdb year 2020). Study-level background: The cohort included a few men and two women between 18 and 49 years of age. For each donor, CD4 naive and CD4 memory were each run on three plates, CD8 naive on two plates, and CD8 memory on one plate. To estimate repertoire size and how much clonotype sharing occurs between individuals, the study deeply sequenced the blood TCR repertoires of about five healthy adults. Libraries were prepared and TCR repertoires were sequenced by different laboratories using diverse techniques, in order to increase sequencing depth and limit assay-specific biases. Per donor, leukapheresis produced somewhere between about 0.85 and 8.9 billion PBMCs.

Donors were healthy HIV-negative adults with no recently reported acute infections or vaccinations. Only Caucasian adults living in Nashville, Tennessee, USA were represented among the donors. CD4+ T cells were enriched by magnetic negative selection; naive cells were then positively selected on CD45RA, and the negative fraction formed the memory subset. After blood collection by leukapheresis, PBMCs were isolated using Ficoll-Histopaque density gradient centrifugation and then cryopreserved in the vapor phase of liquid nitrogen. Analytical flow cytometry was used to check the purity and quantity of every magnetically sorted T cell population. From each sorted fraction, genomic DNA was isolated and quantified by UV absorbance on a Nanodrop 2000c. TCR CDR3 regions were amplified from genomic DNA by multiplex PCR using the deep immunoSEQ assay. Extracted genomic DNA from each cell subset was spread evenly across all wells of several immunoSEQ 96-well plates, with each plate serving as a replicate. For sorted subsets, about 210 ng of genomic DNA, equivalent to 25,000 to 35,000 T cell genomes, went into each replicate PCR. The purified libraries were quantified using a Qubit 3.0 fluorometer, sized with a Bioanalyzer 2100, and then quantified again using the KAPA Library Quantification kit. Each immunoSEQ 96-well plate was sequenced on its own single-read 150-cycle Illumina NextSeq 550 flow cell. In the authors' own workflow: Because the immunoSEQ output included only junctional sequences and no quality scores, the filtering could not be the same as the filtering used for full-length reads. Sequences were annotated with PyIR, a Python wrapper for IgBLAST v1.9, using IMGT germline references to assign V/J genes and CDR3. Reads were filtered out if the reads had weak V/J assignments (E-value above 1e-6), no CDR3, stop codons, out-of-frame junctions, or ambiguous translated residues. V3J clonotypes were defined as sequences sharing the same inferred V gene, J gene, and CDR3 amino acid sequence. The percentage overlap between two repertoires was calculated by dividing the number of shared unique clonotypes by the size of the smaller repertoire. RTK rarefaction, the Chao1 estimator, and Recon v2.1 estimates of unobserved clonotypes were used to assess repertoire richness. For all TCRbeta clonotypes obtained by the gDNA method from a handful of donors, generation probabilities were computed with OLGA. This is the immuneACCESS table as TCRdb keeps it, with only in-frame sequences that have V and J called. A part of the clones is gone; compared with another copy, unresolved V genes explain less than half, and the rest is unexplained. The V and J calls and the clone size are those of that table, but D and trimming were determined from the DNA. The sample table records 2 million to 2.5 million clones; about 94% of these occur just once. The ten biggest clones cover roughly 0.13% of the sample.

Unmatched junction bases come to 4, with V trimmed by 0 bases and J by 2 bases. The CDR3 covers 16 residues, taking in both the cysteine and the phenylalanine. Just CDR3 DNA is preserved here, 48 bases in frame from base 1. Based on the germline V gene (reference sequence), the CDR1 and CDR2 sequences are LNHNV and YYDKDF. A remark on this clone: Its specific antigen is unknown. Per-nucleotide qualities are absent, and no much larger clonotype sits a single base away.

General study outcomes and caveats: Because the study included a small number of donors, the genetic and exposure-history diversity represented was limited. Incomplete sequencing was indicated by rarefaction of sorted-subset datasets, despite the large sequencing depth. Sampling was restricted to blood, and TCR repertoires in tissue are likely to differ from TCR repertoires in blood. Compared with non-shared clonotypes, clonotypes shared by all four sorted-subset donors had higher generation probabilities. When four donors were compared, the shared fraction of clonotypes was around 5% for naive CD4, about 4% for naive CD8, 2.3% for memory CD4, and 0.35% to 0.5% for memory CD8. Estimated clonotype richness was generally larger for naive than for memory subsets. Based on pairwise subsampling, the degree of clonotype sharing among donors was expected to be affected by sequencing depth.

This sequence was found in a man in his late teens or twenties in good health. The rearrangement combines TRBV15 with TRBJ2-1; TRBD1 fits 7 bases in the junction. Specimen: naive CD4+ T cells sorted from blood. The sample's cell subset or site, from its label and the paper: CD45RA+ positively selected. The sequenced DNA is TGTGCCACCAGCAGAGAACAGGGGCCCCCCTACAATGAGCAGTTCTTC. It translates as CATSREQGPPYNEQFF.